This is a list of T cell receptor beta chains from one sample in a study of cytomegalovirus exposure and HLA in healthy donors. Using immunoSEQ multiplex PCR, the repertoire was profiled, and TCRdb retains in-frame clones only, with some absent. The sample holds 300,000 to 350,000 clones, roughly 86% seen once. The sample was PBMCs. The source of these receptors is a man aged 30 to 39 in good health and CMV-seronegative. Both conserved end residues are part of each CDR3. D genes are given only for firm matches. Clone size is given for some rows only: seen once, a few or many times, or a class if the clone is expanded.

>-|TRBV6-5|-|TRBJ2-1
CASSYPGSEQFF
TGTGCCAGCAGTTACCCGGGTAGTGAGCAGTTCTTC
>-|TRBV27|TRBD1|TRBJ1-2
CASRPRQGPYGYTF
TGTGCCAGCAGACCACGACAGGGCCCCTATGGCTACACCTTC
>-|TRBV7-8|TRBD1|TRBJ1-1
CASSLVEGAGTEAFF
TGTGCCAGCAGCTTAGTCGAGGGGGCTGGCACTGAAGCTTTCTTT
>-|TRBV7-2|TRBD1|TRBJ1-5
CASSLAAQGAQPQHF
TGTGCCAGCAGCTTAGCCGCTCAGGGGGCCCAGCCCCAGCATTTT
>-|TRBV4-1|-|TRBJ2-7
CASSLGGSYEQYF
TGCGCCAGCAGCCTAGGCGGCTCCTACGAGCAGTACTTC
>once|TRBV6-5|-|TRBJ1-2
CASSYVGGDYGYTF
TGTGCCAGCAGTTACGTGGGGGGTGACTATGGCTACACCTTC
>-|TRBV5-6|-|TRBJ2-7
CASSLAQSYEQYF
TGTGCCAGCAGCTTGGCACAGTCCTACGAGCAGTACTTC
>-|TRBV6-6|TRBD1|TRBJ2-6
CASSTQGVGANVLTF
TGTGCCAGCAGTACACAGGGGGTCGGGGCCAACGTCCTGACTTTC
>-|TRBV6-1|TRBD1|TRBJ1-6
CASSYRDSYNSPLHF
TGTGCCAGCTCCTACCGGGACAGCTATAATTCACCCCTCCACTTT
>-|TRBV4-3|-|TRBJ1-2
CASSQDRTVLYGYTF
TGCGCCAGCAGCCAAGATAGAACAGTACTCTATGGCTACACCTTC
>-|TRBV2|-|TRBJ1-2
CASSESRQVFYGYTF
TGTGCCAGCAGTGAATCCCGACAGGTCTTCTATGGCTACACCTTC
>-|TRBV30|-|TRBJ2-5
CAWSARGETQYF
TGTGCCTGGAGTGCTCGGGGGGAGACCCAGTACTTC
>-|TRBV19|TRBD1|TRBJ1-2
CASALQGNYGYTF
TGTGCCAGTGCACTACAGGGGAACTATGGCTACACCTTC
>-|TRBV7-2|-|TRBJ1-1
CASSLDRLRNTEAFF
TGTGCCAGCAGCTTAGATCGATTGAGGAACACTGAAGCTTTCTTT
>-|TRBV29-1|TRBD1|TRBJ2-1
CSVVQGVSYNEQFF
TGCAGCGTTGTACAGGGGGTATCCTACAATGAGCAGTTCTTC
>-|TRBV2|TRBD2|TRBJ2-1
CASTLGLAGGLNEQFF
TGTGCCAGCACCCTAGGACTAGCGGGGGGGCTCAATGAGCAGTTCTTC
>-|TRBV4-1|-|TRBJ2-3
CASSHADRTLSTDTQYF
TGCGCCAGCAGCCACGCGGACAGAACTCTCAGCACAGATACGCAGTATTTT
>-|TRBV11-2|-|TRBJ2-3
CASSLEWTGDSTDTQYF
TGTGCCAGCAGCTTAGAATGGACGGGAGATAGCACAGATACGCAGTATTTT
>many|TRBV6-4|-|TRBJ2-1
CASTGGESNEQFF
TGTGCCAGCACCGGGGGTGAAAGCAATGAGCAGTTCTTC
>-|TRBV11-2|-|TRBJ1-1
CASSRRALLDTEAFF
TGTGCCAGCAGCCGCAGGGCCCTCTTGGACACTGAAGCTTTCTTT
>-|TRBV10-1|TRBD1|TRBJ1-5
CASSKDRDSQPQHF
TGCGCCAGCAGCAAGGACAGGGATAGTCAGCCCCAGCATTTT
>-|TRBV5-6|-|TRBJ1-4
CASSLASAGWSNEKLFF
TGTGCCAGCAGCTTGGCCTCGGCAGGGTGGTCTAATGAAAAACTGTTTTTT
>few|TRBV2|-|TRBJ1-5
CASRAGQPQHF
TGTGCCAGCAGAGCCGGTCAGCCCCAGCATTTT
>-|TRBV5-1|TRBD1|TRBJ1-2
CASQGGQEPNYGYTF
TGCGCCAGCCAAGGCGGACAGGAGCCTAACTATGGCTACACCTTC
>-|TRBV9|TRBD2|TRBJ2-1
CASSDTRTSGALGEQFF
TGTGCCAGCAGCGATACGCGGACTAGCGGGGCTTTGGGTGAGCAGTTCTTC
>-|TRBV9|-|TRBJ1-4
CASSPYEGATNEKLFF
TGTGCCAGCAGCCCCTACGAGGGTGCAACTAATGAAAAACTGTTTTTT
>-|TRBV15|-|TRBJ2-7
CATSRESYVSYEQYF
TGTGCCACCAGCAGAGAGTCCTACGTCTCCTACGAGCAGTACTTC
>-|TRBV5-1|TRBD1|TRBJ2-7
CASSLGTGTGSYEQYF
TGCGCCAGCAGCTTGGGGACCGGGACAGGCTCCTACGAGCAGTACTTC
>-|TRBV6-5|-|TRBJ2-7
CASSYSSGGDYEQYF
TGTGCCAGCAGTTACTCAAGCGGTGGAGACTACGAGCAGTACTTC
>-|TRBV6-1|TRBD2|TRBJ2-5
CASSDISGGLQETQYF
TGTGCCAGCAGTGACATTAGCGGGGGGCTCCAAGAGACCCAGTACTTC
>-|TRBV11-1|TRBD1|TRBJ2-5
CASSFGQGGTQYF
TGTGCCAGCAGCTTCGGACAGGGGGGAACCCAGTACTTC
>few|TRBV6-1|-|TRBJ1-2
CASSEVLRGIWGYTF
TGTGCCAGCAGTGAAGTTCTCAGGGGTATTTGGGGCTACACCTTC
>once|TRBV18|-|TRBJ2-7
CASSRQLSSSYEQYF
TGTGCCAGCTCACGACAACTCTCCAGCTCCTACGAGCAGTACTTC
>-|TRBV5-1|-|TRBJ2-7
CASSSQPGQNSYEQYF
TGCGCCAGCAGCTCACAGCCGGGACAAAACTCCTACGAGCAGTACTTC
>-|TRBV9|TRBD2|TRBJ2-3
CASSAFLGLAAEDTQYF
TGTGCCAGCAGCGCCTTCCTGGGACTAGCGGCAGAGGATACGCAGTATTTT
>-|TRBV5-4|-|TRBJ1-1
CASSLAESEAFF
TGTGCCAGCAGCTTGGCGGAGTCTGAAGCTTTCTTT
>-|TRBV10-1|TRBD1|TRBJ2-5
CASTRQGSKTQYF
TGCGCCAGCACTAGACAGGGGAGTAAGACCCAGTACTTC
>-|TRBV19|TRBD2|TRBJ2-3
CASSLLAGGYTDTQYF
TGTGCCAGTAGTTTGTTAGCGGGGGGGTATACAGATACGCAGTATTTT
>-|TRBV7-9|TRBD1|TRBJ1-1
CASSLNQGAHLIAFF
TGTGCCAGCAGCTTAAACCAGGGGGCGCATTTGATAGCTTTCTTT
>-|TRBV28|TRBD1|TRBJ1-2
CASRNRGESYGYTF
TGTGCCAGCAGGAACAGGGGAGAGAGCTATGGCTACACCTTC
>few|TRBV5-1|-|TRBJ1-2
CASSLFALGLNYGYTF
TGCGCCAGCAGCTTGTTTGCCTTGGGCCTTAACTATGGCTACACCTTC
>-|TRBV2|-|TRBJ1-1
CASSGVPNTEAFF
TGTGCCAGCAGCGGAGTCCCGAACACTGAAGCTTTCTTT
>-|TRBV5-1|-|TRBJ2-3
CASSLSGWASTDTQYF
TGCGCCAGCAGCTTGTCAGGGTGGGCTAGCACAGATACGCAGTATTTT
>-|TRBV7-8|-|TRBJ2-2
CASSSRPKGDGELFF
TGTGCCAGCAGCTCCCGTCCTAAAGGAGACGGGGAGCTGTTTTTT
>-|TRBV10-1|TRBD1|TRBJ2-7
CASSESRGPSYEQYF
TGCGCCAGCAGTGAGTCGAGGGGGCCCTCCTACGAGCAGTACTTC
>-|TRBV7-6|TRBD2|TRBJ2-1
CASSSPRTSGGANEQFF
TGTGCCAGCAGCTCCCCCCGGACTAGCGGGGGAGCAAATGAGCAGTTCTTC
>-|TRBV7-9|TRBD1|TRBJ2-5
CASSFPTGRETQYF
TGTGCCAGCAGCTTTCCGACAGGGCGGGAGACCCAGTACTTC
>-|TRBV7-8|-|TRBJ2-5
CASTLAGTSQETQYF
TGTGCCAGCACTCTGGCGGGGACGTCCCAAGAGACCCAGTACTTC
>few|TRBV2|-|TRBJ2-4
CATKILLSKNIQYF
TGTGCCACAAAGATTCTTCTTAGCAAAAACATTCAGTACTTC
>-|TRBV9|-|TRBJ2-2
CASSVVPRGELFF
TGTGCCAGCAGCGTAGTCCCGCGCGGGGAGCTGTTTTTT
>-|TRBV2|-|TRBJ2-7
CASRGRDSYEQYF
TGTGCCAGCAGGGGCCGAGATAGCTACGAGCAGTACTTC
>-|TRBV6-5|TRBD2|TRBJ2-1
CASSPRGVSYNEQFF
TGTGCCAGCAGCCCCCGGGGGGTCTCCTACAATGAGCAGTTCTTC
>-|TRBV2|TRBD2|TRBJ2-1
CASRESSGGASEQFF
TGTGCCAGCAGGGAAAGTAGCGGGGGGGCCAGCGAGCAGTTCTTC
>-|TRBV11-2|-|TRBJ1-5
CASSLALGQPQHF
TGTGCCAGCAGCTTAGCCTTGGGCCAGCCCCAGCATTTT
>once|TRBV19|-|TRBJ1-6
CASSIRTVNSPLHF
TGTGCCAGTAGTATCCGGACAGTTAATTCACCCCTCCACTTT
>-|TRBV10-3|-|TRBJ2-3
CAISSAGITQTDTQYF
TGTGCCATCAGTTCAGCGGGCATAACCCAGACAGATACGCAGTATTTT
>few|TRBV11-2|-|TRBJ2-7
CASSSHGILYEQYF
TGTGCCAGCAGCTCCCACGGGATCCTCTACGAGCAGTACTTC
>-|TRBV5-4|-|TRBJ1-3
CASSLDGLGNTIYF
TGTGCCAGCAGCTTGGATGGGCTTGGGAACACCATATATTTT
>-|TRBV29-1|-|TRBJ1-4
CSVEKGQGSTNEKLFF
TGCAGCGTTGAAAAGGGGCAGGGTTCGACTAATGAAAAACTGTTTTTT